This TCR beta chain was sequenced during a study of beta chain features in type 1 diabetes. Trimming cost V 5 bases and J 5 bases, with 21 bases left between them. Germline V gene data show CDR1 as SEHNR and CDR2 as FQNEAQ (reference sequence). This CDR3 comprises 16 residues. Investigators reverse transcribed all isolated RNA, so they sequenced expressed TCRB transcripts. Libraries were prepared by immunoSEQ multiplex PCR; TCRdb keeps only in-frame clonotypes and omits some of them. The table shows a few hundred thousand clones, with roughly 14% occurring only once. The TCR comes from a man aged 25 to 45 in good health. This rearrangement joins TRBV7-9 to TRBJ2-5; D is unclear. The material sequenced was naive CD4+ T cells from blood. CDR3 sequence (DNA): TGTGCCAGCAGCAACCCTAGTGGGGATCATGGGGAGACCCAGTACTTC. It encodes CASSNPSGDHGETQYF.